One and the same sample provided the 18 T cell receptor beta chains below, sequenced in a study of response to subunit inactivated influenza vaccine. TCRdb fed the RT-PCR reads into MiXCR, producing one record per CDR3 protein. Altogether hundreds of thousands of distinct CDR3 sequences are present, over 25% being singletons, with the ten largest covering around 1.8%. Here the sequenced sample was CD4+ T cells sorted from PBMCs, taken roughly 5 days after vaccination. Every receptor here comes from a man aged 50 to 59 who received an inactivated influenza vaccine.

The CDR3 loop is CAISELGRGNQPQHF. CDR3 in DNA: TGTGCCATCAGTGAGCTGGGCAGGGGCAATCAGCCCCAGCATTTT. The chain has TRBV10-3 and TRBJ1-5, with TRBD1 as a possible D gene (5 bases). Germline V lookup: CDR1 ENHRY, CDR2 SYGVKD. V lost 2 bases, J lost 2 bases, and 10 bases lay in between. This CDR3 spans 15 amino acids.

This clonotype was found a few times. The chain carries TRBV5-1 and TRBJ2-2, with D possibly matching TRBD1 (6 bases). With 4 bases removed from V and 2 bases from J, the gap between germline ends came to 9 bases. Germline CDR1 reads SGHRS; CDR2 reads YFSETQ. The CDR3 contains 14 residues. The CDR3 reads CASSTQGNTGELFF. For the CDR3, the DNA is TGCGCCAGCAGCACACAGGGAAACACCGGGGAGCTGTTTTTT.

This chain joins TRBV6-5 and TRBJ2-3, with a weak D call TRBD2 (5 bases). The germline V and J ends were trimmed by 0 bases and 5 bases, with 12 bases remaining between them. There are 15 residues in the CDR3. Germline CDR1 reads MNHEY; CDR2 reads SVGAGI. The CDR3 is CASSYSRGNVDTQYF. The CDR3 region has the DNA TGTGCCAGCAGTTACTCTCGGGGTAATGTAGATACGCAGTATTTT.

The chain couples TRBV29-1 to TRBJ2-2; D unclear. The V gene lost 5 bases and the J gene lost 0 bases, with 13 bases spanning the gap. The CDR3 length is 15 residues. Looked up from germline, CDR1 is SQVTM and CDR2 is ANQGSEA. The DNA of the CDR3 is TGCAGCGTTAGGTTTCACAGCGCGAACACCGGGGAGCTGTTTTTT. This gives the protein CSVRFHSANTGELFF.

The rearrangement uses TRBV2 and TRBJ2-7; D remains ambiguous. This CDR3 is built from 12 residues. The V end was cut by 6 bases, the J end by 3 bases, with 9 bases between. Germline-derived CDR1 and CDR2 are SNHLY and FYNNEI. The CDR3 is CASSNAGYEQYF. The CDR3 region has the DNA TGTGCCAGCAGCAACGCAGGCTACGAGCAGTACTTC.

In its sample, this clonotype was seen a few times. V gene TRBV12-3 or TRBV12-4 combines with J gene TRBJ2-7; D is possibly TRBD1 (5 bases). This CDR3 spans 14 amino acids. V lost 3 bases, J lost 5 bases, and 14 bases lay in between. The chain's CDR3 is CASSLRNRFHEQYF. The CDR3 DNA is TGTGCCAGCAGTTTGAGGAACAGGTTTCACGAGCAGTACTTC.

A few counts support this clonotype. This sequence joins TRBV10-3 and TRBJ2-3, with D perhaps TRBD2 (5 bases). CDR1 ENHRY and CDR2 SYGVKD come from the germline V gene. The germline V and J ends were trimmed by 6 bases and 2 bases, with 12 bases remaining between them. The CDR3 sequence is 14 residues long. CDR3 residues: CAISASGVTDTQYF. The CDR3 coding sequence is TGTGCCATCAGCGCAAGCGGAGTCACAGATACGCAGTATTTT.

This clonotype turned up a few times. The V call is TRBV29-1, the J call TRBJ2-1, with unresolved D. Trimming removed 6 bases from V and 4 bases from J, with 13 bases in between. CDR3 length: 13 amino acids. Germline CDR1 reads SQVTM; CDR2 reads ANQGSEA. This CDR3 reads CSVREGLYNEQFF. The CDR3 coding sequence is TGCAGCGTCCGTGAAGGATTATACAATGAGCAGTTCTTC.

This clonotype has just one count. A single base separates this from a much larger clone, so it may be a read error. This rearrangement joins TRBV10-2 to TRBJ2-2, with D possibly being TRBD2 (5 bases). This CDR3 comprises 18 residues. Germline lookup yields CDR1 WSHSY and CDR2 SAAADI. CDR3 region: CASSESKLWELNTGELLF. The CDR3 DNA reads as TGCGCCAGCAGTGAGTCGAAGCTTTGGGAATTGAACACCGGGGAGCTGCTTTTT.

The rearrangement links TRBV6-2 or TRBV6-3 to TRBJ2-1; weak D call: TRBD1 (6 bases). Germline values: CDR1 MNHEY, CDR2 SVGEGT. V lost 0 bases and J 7 bases, leaving 10 bases between the germline ends. The CDR3 has 14 residues. This CDR3 reads CASSYSQGMNEQFF. Here the CDR3 DNA reads TGTGCCAGCAGTTACTCTCAGGGGATGAATGAGCAGTTCTTC.

This clonotype showed up just a few times. The chain recombines TRBV29-1 with TRBJ2-7, with 8 bases that match TRBD1. Germline V gene sequence: CDR1 SQVTM, CDR2 ANQGSEA. The ends lost 4 bases at V and 0 bases at J; junction bases unmatched: 8. The CDR3 spans 15 residues. DNA of the CDR3: TGCAGCGTTGTAGGACAGGGCGGATACTCCTACGAGCAGTACTTC. It codes for CSVVGQGGYSYEQYF.

The rearrangement links TRBV6-1 to TRBJ2-1, with 8 positions matching TRBD1. Per germline, CDR1 MNHNS and CDR2 SASEGT. The CDR3 totals 16 residues. With 6 bases clipped from V and 1 base from J, the junction kept 8 bases outside the gene matches. As DNA, the CDR3 is TGTGCCAGCAGACCGTCCCGGGACAGGTCCTACAATGAGCAGTTCTTC. Encoded protein: CASRPSRDRSYNEQFF.

In its sample, this clonotype was seen a few times. V and J are TRBV20-1 and TRBJ2-7; D is unclear. The CDR3 spans 13 residues. The germline V gene has CDR1 DFQATT and CDR2 SNEGSKA (reference sequence). Trimming stripped 3 bases from V and 2 bases from J, with 11 bases between. CDR3 residues: CSASAGGPYEQYF. The CDR3 DNA reads TGCAGTGCTAGCGCAGGCGGCCCCTACGAGCAGTACTTC.

This chain links TRBV11-2 with TRBJ2-7, with 10 bases fitting TRBD1. The ends lost 5 bases at V and 7 bases at J; junction bases unmatched: 11. Germline values: CDR1 SGHAT, CDR2 FQNNGV. The CDR3 has 15 residues. The CDR3 DNA is TGTGCCAGCAGCGAAGGGACAGGGGCCCACGGGGAGCAGTACTTC. Protein: CASSEGTGAHGEQYF.

The gene calls are TRBV5-1 and TRBJ2-3; 7 nucleotides agree with TRBD1. Unmatched junction bases numbered 17, after V lost 4 bases and J lost 0 bases. The CDR3 sequence is 19 residues long. Germline loops: CDR1 SGHRS, CDR2 YFSETQ. CDR3 sequence (DNA): TGCGCCAGCAGCCATAATACTCACAGGGGCGTGGGAAGCACAGATACGCAGTATTTT. Its protein product is CASSHNTHRGVGSTDTQYF.

This clonotype was seen at least ten times. The V call is TRBV12-3 or TRBV12-4, the J call TRBJ2-7, with 8 bases fitting TRBD2. With V trimmed by 1 base and J by 6 bases, 8 bases remained unmatched. This CDR3 comprises 15 residues. The CDR3 spells CASSLVKAGGPEQYF. The CDR3 coding sequence is TGTGCCAGCAGTTTAGTGAAGGCGGGAGGACCCGAGCAGTACTTC.

This clonotype was recorded a few times. The rearrangement links TRBV27 to TRBJ1-1; D might be TRBD1 (5 bases). V lost 4 bases, J lost 4 bases, and 10 bases lay in between. The CDR3 runs to 13 residues. From germline, CDR1 is MNHEY and CDR2 SMNVEV (reference sequence). The CDR3 nucleotides read TGTGCCAGCAGTTCTGTGGGGGGCACTGAAGCTTTCTTT. This codes for CASSSVGGTEAFF.

The genes are TRBV10-3 and TRBJ2-1; the match to TRBD2 covers 12 bases. This CDR3 spans 14 amino acids. Germline V gives CDR1 ENHRY, CDR2 SYGVKD. V trimming: 8 bases; J trimming: 7 bases; junction bases outside the gene matches: 6. This CDR3 is CAIGRLAGANEQFF. CDR3 coding DNA: TGTGCCATCGGTAGACTAGCGGGGGCTAATGAGCAGTTCTTC.